The entry below gives a single T cell receptor (beta chain) sequence along with its context. The target antigen is unknown. Terminally differentiated effector memory CD45RA+ cells were left out of the naive CD8 fraction, which was CD45RO-negative and positively selected for CCR7. V was clipped by 0 bases and J by 9 bases; unmatched bases: 5. The CDR3 runs to 15 residues. CDR1 and CDR2 (germline): SGHNT, YENEEA. The data stem from a study of shared clonotypes between healthy human individuals. Whole-study findings and limits: Around 5% of naive CD4 clonotypes were common to a few donors.

Clones were sequenced by immunoSEQ multiplex PCR, and TCRdb holds only the in-frame ones, with some missing. The sample has some 630,000 clones, about 96% seen once. This receptor was obtained from a woman younger than 45 in good health. The rearrangement joins TRBV11-3 to TRBJ2-1, with 10 positions matching TRBD2. Sample: naive CD8+ T cells sorted from blood. CDR3: CASSLELAGRPEQFF. In DNA, the CDR3 is TGTGCCAGCAGCTTAGAACTAGCGGGAAGACCTGAGCAGTTCTTC.